This TCR beta chain was captured in a study of blood T cell repertoires in COVID-19. The assay was immunoSEQ multiplex PCR, and TCRdb's table has in-frame clones only and misses some. The sample shows 240,000 or so clones, over 80% of them seen only once. This TCR came from a man aged 45-65 years who had been exposed to COVID-19. The sample consisted of PBMCs or T cells enriched from blood (not recorded which).

CDR3 DNA: TGCGCCAGCAGCTGGGGGCTGGGCAGGGGAGACTACGAGCAGTACTTC. It is translated as CASSWGLGRGDYEQYF. The chain couples TRBV5-1 to TRBJ2-7, with TRBD1 as a possible D gene (6 bases). The CDR3 loop spans 16 amino acids. The germline V gene encodes CDR1 SGHRS and CDR2 YFSETQ. V was cut by 3 bases and J by 3 bases, with 19 bases left in between.